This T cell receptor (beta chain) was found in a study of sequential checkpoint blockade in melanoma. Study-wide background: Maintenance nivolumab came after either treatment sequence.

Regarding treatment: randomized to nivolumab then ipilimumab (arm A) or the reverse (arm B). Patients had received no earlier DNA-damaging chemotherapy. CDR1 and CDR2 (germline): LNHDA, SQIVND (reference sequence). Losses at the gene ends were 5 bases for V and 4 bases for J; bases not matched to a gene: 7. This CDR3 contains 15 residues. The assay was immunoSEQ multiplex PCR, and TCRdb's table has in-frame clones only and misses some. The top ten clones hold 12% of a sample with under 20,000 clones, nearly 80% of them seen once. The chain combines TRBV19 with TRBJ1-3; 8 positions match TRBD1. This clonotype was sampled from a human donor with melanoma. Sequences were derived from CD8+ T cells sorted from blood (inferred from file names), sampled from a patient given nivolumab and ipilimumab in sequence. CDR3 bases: TGTGCCAGTAGTCCTCGACAGGGGAGAGGAAACACCATATATTTT. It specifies CASSPRQGRGNTIYF.